These 18 T cell receptor beta chains came from one sample sequenced in a study of shared clonotypes between healthy human individuals. The method was immunoSEQ multiplex PCR; TCRdb's version includes in-frame clones alone and lacks a portion of them. The profile covers about 750,000 clones, with about 92% appearing a single time and approximately 25% taken by the ten largest. CD8 cells classed as naive were CD45RO-negative and positively selected for CCR7, excluding terminally differentiated effector memory CD45RA+ cells. Sequenced input: naive CD8+ T cells sorted from blood. These TCRs come from a man aged 30 to 39 in good health.

The J gene is TRBJ2-3, the V gene TRBV7-9; D ambiguous. The CDR3 has 16 amino acids. V was cut by 1 base and J by 5 bases, with 16 bases left in between. Germline V gene data show CDR1 as SEHNR and CDR2 as FQNEAQ (reference sequence). This CDR3 is CASSLVTAGAGDTQYF. Written as DNA, the CDR3 is TGTGCCAGCAGCTTAGTTACAGCAGGAGCCGGAGATACGCAGTATTTT.

This clone has a single count. This chain links TRBV11-2 with TRBJ2-7; 8 nucleotides line up with TRBD1. Germline V CDR1 and CDR2: SGHAT, FQNNGV. CDR3 length equals 16 residues. After removal of 0 bases from V and 2 bases from J, the junction contained 6 bases not matched to a gene. Here the CDR3 DNA reads TGTGCCAGCAGCTTAGAGGCGCAGGGGGCCGCCTACGAGCAGTACTTC. Protein: CASSLEAQGAAYEQYF.

The chain has TRBV7-9 and TRBJ1-2; 7 nucleotides align to TRBD1. The CDR3 is made up of 12 amino acids. The germline V gene encodes CDR1 SEHNR and CDR2 FQNEAQ (reference sequence). V lost 9 bases to trimming and J lost 1 base; unmatched junction nucleotides: 2. The chain's CDR3 is CASGQVNYGYTF. The CDR3 nucleotides are TGTGCCAGTGGACAGGTTAACTATGGCTACACCTTC.

The genes are TRBV7-9 and TRBJ2-2, with D perhaps TRBD1 (6 bases). The CDR3 is 17 residues long. Trimming took 4 bases from V and 3 from J, leaving 18 bases between them. The germline gives CDR1 SEHNR, CDR2 FQNEAQ (reference sequence). The CDR3 loop is CASSSHSTGSYTGELFF. The CDR3 bases are TGTGCCAGCAGCTCACACTCTACAGGGTCGTACACCGGGGAGCTGTTTTTT.

The V and J genes are TRBV27 and TRBJ2-6; D is possibly TRBD1 (6 bases). The CDR3 is 16 amino acids. The germline CDR1 and CDR2 sequences are MNHEY and SMNVEV (reference sequence). The germline V and J ends were trimmed by 4 bases and 2 bases, with 12 bases remaining between them. The CDR3 loop is CASSYLGHTGANVLTF. For the CDR3, the DNA is TGTGCCAGCAGTTATCTGGGACATACTGGGGCCAACGTCCTGACTTTC. Filled out from reference TRBV27 and TRBJ2-6, the complete variable domain reads EAQVTQNPRYLITVTGKKLTVTCSQNMNHEYMSWYRQDPGLGLRQIYYSMNVEVTDKGDVPEGYKVSRKEKRNFPLILESPSPNQTSLYFCASSYLGHTGANVLTFGAGSRLTVL.

This clone was recorded once. Other DNA variants within this sample encode the same CDR3. This chain links TRBV19 with TRBJ2-7, with D hard to call. This CDR3 has 13 residues. The V and J ends lost 3 bases and 2 bases respectively, with 8 bases between them. Per the germline V gene, CDR1 is LNHDA and CDR2 is SQIVND (reference sequence). The CDR3 spells CASSIASAYEQYF. The CDR3, as DNA: TGTGCCAGTAGTATCGCATCGGCCTACGAGCAGTACTTC.

This sequence joins TRBV4-1 and TRBJ1-1, with D hard to call. The CDR3 is 14 amino acids. V lost 3 bases and J lost 5, with 13 bases in between. CDR1 and CDR2 (germline): MGHRA, YSYEKL. The CDR3 DNA sequence: TGCGCCAGCAGCCATCCGGGCCTTGGGACTGAAGCTTTCTTT. It codes for CASSHPGLGTEAFF.

The CDR3 nucleotides read TGTGCCAGCAGCTCACGGGGGACAGCCTACAATGAGCAGTTCTTC. The encoded protein is CASSSRGTAYNEQFF. J is TRBJ2-1 and V is TRBV7-8, with D perhaps matching TRBD1 (7 bases). V was pared by 4 bases and J by 2 bases, with 12 bases between. The germline V gene encodes CDR1 SGHVS and CDR2 FQNEAQ. CDR3 length: 15 amino acids.

The chain couples TRBV27 to TRBJ2-3; TRBD2 might be the D (6 bases). Germline V gene sequence: CDR1 MNHEY, CDR2 SMNVEV (reference sequence). V dropped 4 bases and J dropped 1 base, with 18 bases sitting between them. CDR3 length equals 17 residues. CDR3 nucleotides: TGTGCCAGCAGTTCCCTACTGAGCTGGGAGGGCACAGATACGCAGTATTTT. Protein product: CASSSLLSWEGTDTQYF.

This clone was seen once. This sequence joins TRBV7-9 and TRBJ2-3, with 11 bases lining up with TRBD1. V lost 1 base, J lost 2 bases, and 2 bases stayed unmatched. The V gene's germline CDR1 is SEHNR and CDR2 FQNEAQ (reference sequence). This CDR3 contains 16 residues. The CDR3 region is CASSLVGQGDTDTQYF. In nucleotides, the CDR3 is TGTGCCAGCAGCTTAGTGGGACAGGGGGACACAGATACGCAGTATTTT.

The rearrangement uses TRBV14 and TRBJ1-2; D gene ambiguous. The CDR3 runs to 13 residues. Germline assignment: CDR1 SGHDN and CDR2 FVKESK. V was cut by 4 bases and J by 4 bases, with 10 bases left in between. In DNA form, the CDR3 reads TGTGCCAGCAGCCCAGCAGACGGCTATGGCTACACCTTC. Protein sequence: CASSPADGYGYTF.

The chain couples TRBV28 to TRBJ2-7, with D possibly being TRBD2 (5 bases). Trimming shortened V by 4 bases and J by 2 bases, and 12 bases separated the two germline ends. This CDR3 spans 14 amino acids. CDR1 is MDHEN and CDR2 is SYDVKM in the germline V gene. As DNA, the CDR3 is TGTGCCAGCAGTTCGGGAACTCGCGCCTACGAGCAGTACTTC. Translating it yields CASSSGTRAYEQYF.

The chain recombines TRBV7-9 with TRBJ2-1, with D hard to call. This CDR3 is built from 15 residues. The germline CDR1 and CDR2 sequences are SEHNR and FQNEAQ (reference sequence). V was trimmed by 8 bases and J by 2 bases, leaving 16 bases between them. CDR3 bases: TGTGCCAGCTCTGATTGGGTTCACACCTACAATGAGCAGTTCTTC. This sequence encodes CASSDWVHTYNEQFF.

V usage is TRBV5-1 and J usage is TRBJ2-2, with TRBD2 identical over 11 bases. Germline lookup yields CDR1 SGHRS and CDR2 YFSETQ. J lost 5 bases, V lost 2 bases, and 2 bases had no gene match. This CDR3 is built from 15 residues. The CDR3 is CASSFSGRETGELFF. DNA for the CDR3: TGCGCCAGCAGCTTTAGCGGGAGGGAAACCGGGGAGCTGTTTTTT.

The CDR3 loop reads CASKERSNQPQHF. The CDR3, as DNA: TGTGCCAGCAAGGAAAGAAGCAATCAGCCCCAGCATTTT. V is TRBV27 and J is TRBJ1-5; unclear D gene. The CDR3 contains 13 residues. Per germline, CDR1 MNHEY and CDR2 SMNVEV (reference sequence). Trimming pared 7 bases from V and 1 base from J, leaving 8 bases between.

The chain carries TRBV13 and TRBJ2-3; D perhaps matches TRBD2 (5 bases). This CDR3 comprises 16 residues. Germline V CDR1 and CDR2: PRHDT, FYEKMQ (reference sequence). V lost 4 bases to trimming and J lost 6 bases, with 20 bases between them. The CDR3 protein is CASSSVRSNIADTQYF. As DNA, the CDR3 is TGTGCCAGCAGCTCAGTTCGGAGCAATATAGCGGATACGCAGTATTTT.

V gene TRBV5-1 combines with J gene TRBJ2-3; TRBD2 might be the D (5 bases). Germline-derived CDR1 and CDR2 are SGHRS and YFSETQ. The CDR3 spans 15 residues. V lost 2 bases to trimming and J lost 2 bases, with 12 bases between them. The CDR3 protein is CASSFSDFDTDTQYF. CDR3 sequence (DNA): TGCGCCAGCAGCTTTAGCGACTTCGACACAGATACGCAGTATTTT.

V gene TRBV13 combines with J gene TRBJ2-7; TRBD2 aligns across 8 bases. This CDR3 is built from 15 residues. The J segment lost 3 bases and the V segment lost 5 bases, leaving 9 bases of the junction unmatched. The germline CDR1 and CDR2 sequences are PRHDT and FYEKMQ (reference sequence). Written as DNA, the CDR3 is TGTGCCAGCAGCCAGAGCGGGAGTGAGGGCTACGAGCAGTACTTC. Protein product: CASSQSGSEGYEQYF.